This paragraph covers one T cell receptor (beta chain) sequence. Methods used by the authors: Amplified reference gene primers provided the basis for estimating nucleated cell counts. The table came from immunoSEQ multiplex PCR; TCRdb's copy has only in-frame clones and leaves some out. V and J calls plus clone size are reproduced from that table; the DNA served to infer D and trimming. Among about 78,000 clones listed, 65% to 85% were seen once. The sample is drawn from a study of blood T cell repertoires in COVID-19. V was pared by 5 bases and J by 1 base, with 8 bases of the junction left unmatched. The germline gives CDR1 SGHTA, CDR2 FQGNSA. The CDR3 is 16 residues long.

Sequencing was performed on peripheral blood. The chain uses TRBV7-2 and TRBJ1-1; 9 bases align to TRBD1. The sequence was obtained from a man over 45 with acute or convalescent COVID-19. In nucleotides, the CDR3 is TGTGCCAGCAGCGGGGTACAGGGGGCGCCGAACACTGAAGCTTTCTTT. Translation gives CASSGVQGAPNTEAFF.